The source of this TCR beta chain is a study of CXCR3-negative and CXCR3-positive naive CD8 T cells. As to this clonotype: Its antigen is not known.

Through 5' RACE with UMI labels, the TRB cDNA libraries were prepared. From the 5' RACE reads, TCRdb lists one entry per CDR3 protein and no DNA. The sample has approximately 41,000 distinct CDR3 sequences; the top ten hold about 11%. The germline V gene encodes CDR1 SGHVS and CDR2 FNYEAQ. CDR3 length: 14 residues. Study-wide findings and caveats: Surface CD5 was comparable between naive subsets; TCR strength was inferred from TRB CDR3 properties.

This sequence was found in a human donor in good health. Some clones in this sample may be carry-over from other donors' samples. Material: memory CD8+ T cells from blood. The chain has TRBV7-6 and TRBJ1-1. CDR3 sequence reads: CASSSILEATEAFF. Based on the CDR3 plus reference TRBV7-6 and TRBJ1-1, the full variable domain is GAGVSQSPRYKVTKRGQDVALRCDPISGHVSLYWYRQALGQGPEFLTYFNYEAQQDKSGLPNDRFSAERPEGSISTLTIQRTEQRDSAMYRCASSSILEATEAFFGQGTRLTVV.